The 31 T cell receptor beta chains reported below all come from one sample, sequenced in a study of tumor-infiltrating lymphocytes in primary liver carcinoma (dated by TCRdb to about 2017). Total RNA and DNA were co-extracted without cell sorting from roughly 20-30 mg of bulk tissue using the AllPrep DNA/RNA mini kit. These reads were obtained on an Illumina HiSeq 2500. Using a constant-region primer and ProtoScript II reverse transcriptase, TCRbeta-specific cDNA was reverse-transcribed from around 500 ng total RNA. Construction of the TCRbeta libraries relied on three nested rounds of multiplex PCR, following a slightly modified ARM-PCR procedure. Each of the first two PCR rounds ran for around 11 cycles using multiplex TRBV1-TRBV30 forward primers together with a Cbeta reverse primer. Through fastp at Q25 and MiXCR, TCRdb rebuilt clones from the public reads, retaining in-frame beta chains. Rows are unified per CDR3 protein, each entry keeping the most common DNA and genes. This sample has about 120,000 distinct CDR3 sequences in its table, and 65% to 75% of those were observed once. Over 8% of the sample is in the top ten clones.

Sequencing was carried out using tumor-adjacent normal liver tissue. The receptor set was obtained from a woman aged 60-75 years with primary liver carcinoma and hepatitis B virus infection.

This clonotype was recorded many times. This chain joins TRBV6-6 and TRBJ2-5; 14 bases are a match to TRBD2. With V trimmed by 11 bases and J by 1 base, 12 bases remained unmatched. Germline CDR1 MNHNY, CDR2 SVGAGI (reference sequence). The CDR3 is 17 residues long. The CDR3 loop is CASLGTSGSRGQETQYF. The CDR3 nucleotides are TGTGCCTCCCTAGGGACTAGCGGGAGTCGCGGCCAAGAGACCCAGTACTTC.

This clonotype was seen ten or more times. The gene calls are TRBV28 and TRBJ1-2; D is unclear. The CDR3 loop spans 12 amino acids. V lost 1 base and J 4 bases, leaving 4 bases between the germline ends. Germline CDR1 is MDHEN and CDR2 is SYDVKM. CDR3 nucleotide sequence: TGTGCCAGCAGTTTATCCCTCTATGGCTACACCTTC. Residues: CASSLSLYGYTF.

The chain uses TRBV11-2 and TRBJ2-7; no firm D call. Germline CDR1 and CDR2: SGHAT and FQNNGV. CDR3 size: 15 residues. Here the CDR3 DNA reads TGTGTCAGTAGCCGGAGTGGGCCTTCCTCCTACGAGCAGTACTTC. Translating it yields CVSSRSGPSSYEQYF.

With regard to this clonotype: One end of the junction fails to match germline, which may point to a read error. This chain uses TRBV11-2 with TRBJ1-1; TRBD1 is a possible D gene (5 bases). There are 16 residues in the CDR3. Germline V lookup: CDR1 SGHAT, CDR2 FQNNGV. The CDR3 region has the DNA TGCACCAGCAGACACTCCTTCTGGGGCGGCTACACTGAAACTTTCTTT. As protein: CTSRHSFWGGYTETFF.

J is TRBJ2-1 and V is TRBV11-2; 8 bases map to TRBD2. CDR3 size: 15 residues. CDR1 is SGHAT and CDR2 is FQNNGV in the germline V gene. V trimming: 5 bases; J trimming: 7 bases; junction bases outside the gene matches: 10. This CDR3 is CASSRLALGDNEQFF. CDR3 in DNA: TGTGCCAGCAGCCGACTAGCGTTGGGAGATAATGAGCAGTTCTTC.

Of note for this clonotype: This may stem from a read error, because a much larger clone lies one nucleotide away. V is TRBV7-9 and J is TRBJ1-2; D is possibly TRBD1 (6 bases). Trimming shortened V by 5 bases and J by 7 bases, and 38 bases separated the two germline ends. This CDR3 contains 21 residues. Germline V gene sequence: CDR1 SEHNR, CDR2 FQNEAQ (reference sequence). The CDR3 protein is CASSPGDGRVGALGRFVGYTF. In nucleotides, the CDR3 is TGTGCCAGCAGCCCCGGGGACGGTAGAGTGGGGGCTCTGGGACGATTTGTTGGCTACACCTTC. The full variable domain, with the rest looked up from reference TRBV7-9 and TRBJ1-2, is DTGVSQNPRHKITKRGQNVTFRCDPISEHNRLYWYRQTLGQGPEFLTYFQNEAQLEKSRLLSDRFSAERPKGSFSTLEIQRTEQGDSAMYLCASSPGDGRVGALGRFVGYTFGSGTRLTVV.

This clonotype was seen repeatedly, ten times or more. This sequence joins TRBV4-1 and TRBJ1-5; no firm D call. The germline gives CDR1 MGHRA, CDR2 YSYEKL. The CDR3 runs to 14 residues. Trimming took off 8 bases at V and 1 base at J, with 12 bases between the two ends. CDR3 bases: TGCGCCAGCGACGAGGGAGTAAGCAATCAGCCCCAGCATTTT. Translated, it gives CASDEGVSNQPQHF.

With regard to this clonotype: This may be a read error, as it is one base from a much larger clone. The chain joins TRBV5-1 to TRBJ2-1; 12 nucleotides align to TRBD2. From germline, CDR1 is SGHRS and CDR2 YFSETQ. The junction had 10 bases not matched to a gene; V was cut back by 3 bases and J by 9 bases. The CDR3 contains 16 residues. The CDR3 sequence: CASSWVTSGSSGEQFF. As DNA, the CDR3 is TGCGCCAGCAGCTGGGTGACTAGCGGGAGTAGCGGTGAGCAGTTCTTC.

Concerning this clonotype: The CDR3 does not end in the conserved phenylalanine or tryptophan, so this is likely a read error. The chain joins TRBV12-3 or TRBV12-4 to TRBJ2-6; 8 bases align to TRBD1. The CDR3 loop spans 18 amino acids. The CDR3 bases are TGTGCCAACAGTCCTCACAGGGGGTCTCCATCTGGGGCTAACGTCCTGACTTTA. Protein sequence: CANSPHRGSPSGANVLTL.

Regarding this clonotype: This could be a read error, since a much larger clone is one nucleotide away. The J gene is TRBJ2-1, the V gene TRBV5-6, with 11 bases that match TRBD2. This CDR3 has 17 amino acids. Unmatched junction bases numbered 9, after V lost 0 bases and J lost 7 bases. Germline CDR1 SGHDT, CDR2 YYEEEE. CDR3 loop: CASSLAAWTSGLNEQFF. Written as DNA, the CDR3 is TGTGCCAGCAGCTTGGCGGCTTGGACTAGCGGGCTTAATGAGCAGTTCTTC. Full variable domain (rest looked up from reference TRBV5-6 and TRBJ2-1): DAGVTQSPTHLIKTRGQQVTLRCSPKSGHDTVSWYQQALGQGPQFIFQYYEEEERQRGNFPDRFSGHQFPNYSSELNVNALLLGDSALYLCASSLAAWTSGLNEQFFGPGTRLTVL.

In regard to this clonotype: One end of the junction fails to match germline, which may point to a read error. The rearrangement links TRBV2 to TRBJ1-5, with 8 bases matching TRBD1. The CDR3 extends over 14 amino acids. In germline, CDR1 is SNHLY, CDR2 FYNNEI. CDR3 nucleotides: TGTGCCTGCAGTGACTTGACAGGGGCTCAGCCCCGGCATTTT. Translating gives CACSDLTGAQPRHF.

The V gene is TRBV12-3 or TRBV12-4, the J gene TRBJ2-3; 12 bases fit TRBD2. This CDR3 has 15 residues. J was trimmed by 13 bases and V by 6 bases; bases with no gene match: 14. The CDR3 DNA follows: TGTGCCAGCAGGCTTCGGACTAGCGGGGAGGAATCGGAGTATTTT. Encoded protein: CASRLRTSGEESEYF.

On this clonotype: The CDR3 ends on some other residue instead of the conserved phenylalanine or tryptophan, so this is likely a read error. The J gene is TRBJ2-1, the V gene TRBV11-2, with D unresolved. CDR1 is SGHAT and CDR2 is FQNNGV in the germline V gene. The CDR3 has 12 residues. V lost 11 bases and J 3 bases, leaving 11 bases between the germline ends. The CDR3: CAGSFGYNEQFL. The CDR3 coding sequence is TGTGCCGGTAGCTTTGGCTACAATGAGCAGTTCCTC.

About this clonotype itself: This may be a read error, as it is one base from a much larger clone. The chain joins TRBV30 to TRBJ2-2, with TRBD1 identical over 8 bases. Germline values: CDR1 GTSNPN, CDR2 SVGIG (reference sequence). The CDR3 consists of 15 residues. The CDR3 region has the DNA TGTGCCTGGAGTCCCTGGACAGGGTCCACCCGGGAGCTGTTTTTT. This encodes CAWSPWTGSTRELFF.

In regard to this clonotype: Its ends do not fully match the called genes, so a read error is possible. This chain joins TRBV11-2 and TRBJ2-3; D uncertain. Germline loops: CDR1 SGHAT, CDR2 FQNNGV. There are 12 residues in the CDR3. CDR3 bases: TGTGCCAGCAGCTTAGTTTCGGAGACGCAGTGTTTT. Amino acids: CASSLVSETQCF. Complete variable domain (other parts from reference TRBV11-2 and TRBJ2-3): EAGVAQSPRYKIIEKRQSVAFWCNPISGHATLYWYQQILGQGPKLLIQFQNNGVVDDSQLPKDRFSAERLKGVDSTLKIQPAKLEDSAVYLCASSLVSETQCFGPGTRLTVL.

J is TRBJ2-5 and V is TRBV7-9; D is unclear. CDR1 SEHNR and CDR2 FQNEAQ come from the germline V gene (reference sequence). Trimming cost V 6 bases and J 4 bases, with 9 bases left between them. The CDR3 is made up of 12 amino acids. The CDR3 DNA is TGTGCCAGCAGTCCAGCCTCAGAGACCCAGTACTTC. Translating gives CASSPASETQYF.

With regard to this clonotype: This may arise from a read error, as a much more abundant clone is one base away. This chain joins TRBV30 and TRBJ2-7; no clear D. The CDR3 consists of 12 residues. CDR1 and CDR2 from the germline V gene are GTSNPN and SVGIG (reference sequence). As DNA, the CDR3 is TGTGCCTTGAGTGAACCCCGAGGCGAGCAGTACTTC. Encoded protein: CALSEPRGEQYF.

In its sample, this clonotype was seen a few times. The chain employs TRBV19 and TRBJ1-4; 7 bases agree with TRBD1. This CDR3 is built from 15 residues. V shed 3 bases and J 4 bases; nucleotides not matched to a gene: 5. Germline CDR1 and CDR2: LNHDA and SQIVND (reference sequence). CDR3 in DNA: TGTGCCAGTAGTATGGGACAGCGACTTAATGAAAAACTGTTTTTT. Translated, it gives CASSMGQRLNEKLFF.

V and J are TRBV6-6 and TRBJ1-5; a possible D gene is TRBD1 (5 bases). V lost 4 bases and J 0 bases, leaving 16 bases between the germline ends. Germline CDR1 MNHNY, CDR2 SVGAGI (reference sequence). This CDR3 comprises 17 residues. DNA of the CDR3: TGTGCCAGCAGTTCCCAAGGAACAGGCAATAGCAATCAGCCCCAGCATTTT. Amino acid sequence: CASSSQGTGNSNQPQHF.

Note on this clonotype: Given the absence of the conserved phenylalanine or tryptophan at the CDR3 end, a read error is likely. The chain has TRBV11-2 and TRBJ1-4, with a tentative D call TRBD1 (6 bases). Germline V gene lookup returns CDR1 SGHAT and CDR2 FQNNGV. V was clipped by 4 bases and J by 0 bases, with 18 bases between them. CDR3 length equals 18 residues. CDR3 sequence: CASSSTGTNRATNEKLFY. The CDR3 nucleotides read TGTGCCAGCAGCTCAACAGGGACCAATCGAGCAACTAATGAAAAACTGTTTTAT.

This clonotype came up a few times. The chain couples TRBV6-4 to TRBJ1-1, with TRBD1 matching over 8 bases. V was pared by 3 bases and J by 3 bases, with 9 bases of the junction left unmatched. This CDR3 has 16 amino acids. In germline, CDR1 is MRHNA, CDR2 SNTAGT. This CDR3 reads CASSENSGQGHTEAFF. The CDR3 nucleotides are TGTGCCAGCAGTGAAAATTCAGGACAGGGACACACTGAAGCTTTCTTT.

A note on this clonotype: The CDR3 end shows no conserved phenylalanine or tryptophan, and so a read error is likely. V is TRBV6-2 or TRBV6-3 and J is TRBJ2-4, with a tentative D call TRBD2 (5 bases). The CDR3 has 15 residues. The germline V gene encodes CDR1 MNHEY and CDR2 SVGEGT. Deletions cut 4 bases from V and 7 bases from J, with 17 bases between. The CDR3 DNA reads as TGTGCCAGCAGTTCGAGGCCGAATTCGGGGAACATTCAGTACTAC. This encodes CASSSRPNSGNIQYY.

J is TRBJ2-1 and V is TRBV5-5; maybe TRBD1 (5 bases). V lost 0 bases, J lost 6 bases, and 22 bases lay in between. CDR1 SGHKS and CDR2 YYEKEE come from the germline V gene (reference sequence). The CDR3 covers 18 residues. CDR3 nucleotides: TGTGCCAGCAGCTTGGGTAGGGGCACCTATCTAGGGATCAATGAGCAGTTCTTC. Protein: CASSLGRGTYLGINEQFF. Looking up the rest from reference TRBV5-5 and TRBJ2-1 gives the full variable domain: DAGVTQSPTHLIKTRGQQVTLRCSPISGHKSVSWYQQVLGQGPQFIFQYYEKEERGRGNFPDRFSARQFPNYSSELNVNALLLGDSALYLCASSLGRGTYLGINEQFFGPGTRLTVL.

To note about this clonotype: One end of the junction is discordant with germline, which a read error may explain. The chain recombines TRBV29-1 with TRBJ2-7, with D possibly matching TRBD1 (7 bases). CDR3 length equals 13 residues. CDR1 is SQVTM and CDR2 is ANQGSEA in the germline V gene. CDR3 loop: CSVDRGDRDDQYF. The CDR3 nucleotides read TGCAGCGTTGACCGCGGGGACAGAGACGACCAGTACTTC.

With regard to this clonotype: A junction boundary mismatches the germline segment, possibly from a read error. The chain couples TRBV4-1 to TRBJ1-5, with 8 bases aligning to TRBD1. From germline, CDR1 is MGHRA and CDR2 YSYEKL. The CDR3 covers 17 residues. The CDR3 loop is CASSQVYRTGRDLPQHF. The CDR3 coding sequence is TGCGCTAGCAGCCAAGTATATCGGACAGGGAGGGATCTGCCCCAGCATTTT.

Concerning this clonotype: A read error may be the cause here, since a much bigger clone is one base away. The chain carries TRBV28 and TRBJ2-3; a possible D gene is TRBD1 (5 bases). This CDR3 is built from 12 residues. The germline V gene encodes CDR1 MDHEN and CDR2 SYDVKM. Here the CDR3 DNA reads TGTGCCAGCAGTTTTAACATGGGGCGTACAGATTTT. Its protein product is CASSFNMGRTDF.

V is TRBV12-3 or TRBV12-4 and J is TRBJ2-1; D possibly corresponds to TRBD1 (7 bases). The V and J ends lost 7 bases and 5 bases respectively, with 18 bases between them. The CDR3 is 15 residues long. The CDR3 DNA reads as TGTGCCAGCAATCCTGGAGGGACAGCTAACAATGAGCAGTTCTTC. Translation gives CASNPGGTANNEQFF.

This clonotype was observed many times. The J gene is TRBJ2-3, the V gene TRBV28; D may be TRBD2 (5 bases). The CDR3 consists of 14 residues. The V end lost 7 bases, the J end lost 4 bases, and 15 bases lay between the germline ends. Germline loops: CDR1 MDHEN, CDR2 SYDVKM. Written as DNA, the CDR3 is TGTGCCAGCACTCCGGGGAGAAGGTCAGATACGCAGTATTTT. Protein sequence: CASTPGRRSDTQYF.

This clonotype is medium-sized within its sample. V gene TRBV6-2 or TRBV6-3 combines with J gene TRBJ2-7; the match to TRBD1 covers 7 bases. This CDR3 is 16 amino acids long. Germline loops: CDR1 MNHEY, CDR2 SVGEGT. V lost 6 bases to trimming and J lost 3 bases; unmatched junction nucleotides: 14. The CDR3: CASSQDRFKLNYEQYF. The CDR3 region has the DNA TGTGCCAGCAGCCAGGACAGGTTTAAATTAAACTACGAGCAGTACTTC.

Details on this clonotype: A single base separates this from a much larger clone, so it may be a read error. The chain couples TRBV12-3 or TRBV12-4 to TRBJ2-1; D might be TRBD2 (6 bases). V lost 3 bases to trimming and J lost 6 bases, with 15 bases between them. This CDR3 comprises 15 residues. The CDR3 loop is CASSFGRQRINEQFF. The CDR3 DNA reads TGTGCCAGCAGTTTCGGGAGACAGAGGATCAATGAGCAGTTCTTC.

This clonotype was observed many times. This chain connects TRBV5-4 to TRBJ2-2; no firm D call. Germline CDR1 and CDR2: SGHNT and YYREEE (reference sequence). V was cut by 4 bases and J by 1 base, with 8 bases left in between. The length of the CDR3 is 14 residues. The CDR3 DNA reads TGTGCCAGCAGCCTTTCTATGAACACCGGGGAGCTGTTTTTT. Protein: CASSLSMNTGELFF.